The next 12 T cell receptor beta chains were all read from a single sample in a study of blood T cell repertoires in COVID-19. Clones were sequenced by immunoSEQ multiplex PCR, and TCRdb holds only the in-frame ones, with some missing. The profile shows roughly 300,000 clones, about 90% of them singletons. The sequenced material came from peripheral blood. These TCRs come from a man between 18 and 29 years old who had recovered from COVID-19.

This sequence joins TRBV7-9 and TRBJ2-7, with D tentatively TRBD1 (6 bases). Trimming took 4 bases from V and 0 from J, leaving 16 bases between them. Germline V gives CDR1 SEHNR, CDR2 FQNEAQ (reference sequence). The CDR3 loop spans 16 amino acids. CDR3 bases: TGTGCCAGCAGCTCCTTCCGGGACACCCTCTCCTACGAGCAGTACTTC. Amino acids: CASSSFRDTLSYEQYF.

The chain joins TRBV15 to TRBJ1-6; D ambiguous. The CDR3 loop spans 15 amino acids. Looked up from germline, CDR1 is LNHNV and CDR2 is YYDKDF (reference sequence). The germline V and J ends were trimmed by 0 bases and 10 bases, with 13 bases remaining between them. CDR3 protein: CATSRDRGLGSPLHF. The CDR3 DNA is TGTGCCACCAGCAGAGATCGGGGTCTAGGGTCACCCCTCCACTTT.

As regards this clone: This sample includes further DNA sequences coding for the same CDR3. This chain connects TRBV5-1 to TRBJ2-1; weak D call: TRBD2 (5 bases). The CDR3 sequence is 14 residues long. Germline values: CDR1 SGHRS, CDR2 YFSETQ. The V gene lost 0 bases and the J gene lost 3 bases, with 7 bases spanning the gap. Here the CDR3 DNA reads TGCGCCAGCAGCTTGGGAGGGCTCTACAATGAGCAGTTCTTC. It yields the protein CASSLGGLYNEQFF. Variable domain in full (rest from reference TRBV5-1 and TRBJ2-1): KAGVTQTPRYLIKTRGQQVTLSCSPISGHRSVSWYQQTPGQGLQFLFEYFSETQRNKGNFPGRFSGRQFSNSRSEMNVSTLELGDSALYLCASSLGGLYNEQFFGPGTRLTVL.

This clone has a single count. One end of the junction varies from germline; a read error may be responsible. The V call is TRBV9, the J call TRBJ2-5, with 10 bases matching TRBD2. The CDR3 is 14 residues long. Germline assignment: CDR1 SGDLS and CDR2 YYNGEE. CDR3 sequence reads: CASSVAGGQETQYF. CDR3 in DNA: TGTGCCAGCAGTGTAGCGGGGGGCCAAGAGACCCAGTACTTC.

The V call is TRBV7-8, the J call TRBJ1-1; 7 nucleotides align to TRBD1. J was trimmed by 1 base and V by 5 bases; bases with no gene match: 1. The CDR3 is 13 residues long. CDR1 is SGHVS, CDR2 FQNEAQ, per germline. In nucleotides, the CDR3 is TGTGCCAGCAGCCGGGACAGGAACACTGAAGCTTTCTTT. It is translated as CASSRDRNTEAFF. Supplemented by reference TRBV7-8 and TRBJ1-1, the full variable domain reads GAGVSQSPRYKVAKRGQDVALRCDPISGHVSLFWYQQALGQGPEFLTYFQNEAQLDKSGLPSDRFFAERPEGSVSTLKIQRTQQEDSAVYLCASSRDRNTEAFFGQGTRLTVV.

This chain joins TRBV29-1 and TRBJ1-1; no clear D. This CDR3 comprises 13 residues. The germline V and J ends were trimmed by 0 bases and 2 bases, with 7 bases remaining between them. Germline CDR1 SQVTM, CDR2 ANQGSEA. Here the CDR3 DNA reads TGCAGCGTTGAAGAGGGCAGCAACACTGAAGCTTTCTTT. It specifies CSVEEGSNTEAFF.

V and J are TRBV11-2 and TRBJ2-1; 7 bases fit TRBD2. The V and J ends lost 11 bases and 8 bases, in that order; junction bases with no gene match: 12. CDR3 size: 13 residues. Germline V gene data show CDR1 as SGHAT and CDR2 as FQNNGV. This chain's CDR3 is CASLWGGGDEQFF. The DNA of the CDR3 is TGTGCCTCCCTCTGGGGGGGTGGCGATGAGCAGTTCTTC.

CDR3 coding DNA: TGTGCCAGTAGTATTACGACAGGGGGTGATAGCAATCAGCCCCAGCATTTT. Protein: CASSITTGGDSNQPQHF. This rearrangement joins TRBV19 to TRBJ1-5, with TRBD1 matching over 9 bases. Trimming cost V 3 bases and J 0 bases; bases outside gene matches: 6. Germline CDR1 is LNHDA and CDR2 is SQIVND (reference sequence). This CDR3 is 17 amino acids long. The full variable domain, rest sourced from reference TRBV19 and TRBJ1-5, is DGGITQSPKYLFRKEGQNVTLSCEQNLNHDAMYWYRQDPGQGLRLIYYSQIVNDFQKGDIAEGYSVSREKKESFPLTVTSAQKNPTAFYLCASSITTGGDSNQPQHFGDGTRLSIL.

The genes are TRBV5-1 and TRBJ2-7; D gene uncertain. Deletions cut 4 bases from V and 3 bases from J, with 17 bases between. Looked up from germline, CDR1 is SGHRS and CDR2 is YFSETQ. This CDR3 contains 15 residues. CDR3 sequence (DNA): TGCGCCAGCAGCCCTCAGGTCTCGTCGCTCTACGAGCAGTACTTC. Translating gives CASSPQVSSLYEQYF. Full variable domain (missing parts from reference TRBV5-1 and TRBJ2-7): KAGVTQTPRYLIKTRGQQVTLSCSPISGHRSVSWYQQTPGQGLQFLFEYFSETQRNKGNFPGRFSGRQFSNSRSEMNVSTLELGDSALYLCASSPQVSSLYEQYFGPGTRLTVT.

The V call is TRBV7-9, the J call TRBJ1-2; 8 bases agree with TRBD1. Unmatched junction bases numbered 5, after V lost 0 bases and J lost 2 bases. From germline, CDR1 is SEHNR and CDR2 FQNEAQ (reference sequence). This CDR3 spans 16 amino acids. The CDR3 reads CASSLAGTGANYGYTF. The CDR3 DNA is TGTGCCAGCAGCTTAGCGGGGACAGGAGCGAACTATGGCTACACCTTC.

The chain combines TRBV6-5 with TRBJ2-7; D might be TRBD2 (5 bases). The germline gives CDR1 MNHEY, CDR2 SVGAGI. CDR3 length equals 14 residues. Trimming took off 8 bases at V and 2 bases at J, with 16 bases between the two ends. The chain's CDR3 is CASHPFEGTYEQYF. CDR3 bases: TGTGCCAGCCACCCCTTTGAGGGAACCTACGAGCAGTACTTC.

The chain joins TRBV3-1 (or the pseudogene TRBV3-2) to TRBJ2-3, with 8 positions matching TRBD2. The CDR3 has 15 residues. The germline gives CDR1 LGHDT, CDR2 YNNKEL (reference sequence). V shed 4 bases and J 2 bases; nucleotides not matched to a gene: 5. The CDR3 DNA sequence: TGTGCCAGCAGCCCAGTAGCGGGAAACACAGATACGCAGTATTTT. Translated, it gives CASSPVAGNTDTQYF.